One sample yielded the 20 T cell receptor beta chains listed below, sequenced in a study of blood T cell repertoires in COVID-19. Using immunoSEQ multiplex PCR, the repertoire was profiled, and TCRdb retains in-frame clones only, with some absent. The data hold around 260,000 clones, with under 90% observed a single time. Specimen: peripheral blood. These receptors were collected from a woman between 35 and 50 years old who had recovered from COVID-19.

V usage is TRBV9 and J usage is TRBJ2-7; weak D call: TRBD1 (6 bases). V was shortened by 4 bases and J by 1 base, with 15 bases between the two germline ends. The CDR3 has 15 residues. Germline CDR1 SGDLS, CDR2 YYNGEE. For the CDR3, the DNA is TGTGCCAGCAGCACCACAGGGCAGCCGTCCTACGAGCAGTACTTC. Its translation is CASSTTGQPSYEQYF.

The gene calls are TRBV28 and TRBJ1-5, with 10 bases that match TRBD1. J gave up 5 bases and V 3 bases, and 1 base lay outside the gene matches. CDR1 is MDHEN and CDR2 is SYDVKM in the germline V gene. The CDR3 runs 14 residues. CDR3 bases: TGTGCCAGCAGTTTCGGGACAGGGGATCAGCCCCAGCATTTT. This encodes CASSFGTGDQPQHF. The complete variable domain, with remaining parts taken from reference TRBV28 and TRBJ1-5, reads DVKVTQSSRYLVKRTGEKVFLECVQDMDHENMFWYRQDPGLGLRLIYFSYDVKMKEKGDIPEGYSVSREKKERFSLILESASTNQTSMYLCASSFGTGDQPQHFGDGTRLSIL.

V is TRBV19 and J is TRBJ1-1; D is unclear. The CDR3 is 15 amino acids. From germline, CDR1 is LNHDA and CDR2 SQIVND (reference sequence). V lost 3 bases, J lost 1 base, and 12 bases lay in between. The CDR3, as DNA: TGTGCCAGTAGTATGTACGACCGGGGGAACACTGAAGCTTTCTTT. It specifies CASSMYDRGNTEAFF.

The CDR3 here is CASSFGTSGYEQYF. CDR3 DNA sequence: TGTGCCAGCAGTTTCGGGACTAGCGGTTACGAGCAGTACTTC. This rearrangement joins TRBV27 to TRBJ2-7; 11 bases fit TRBD2. CDR1 and CDR2 from the germline V gene are MNHEY and SMNVEV (reference sequence). J gave up 4 bases and V 3 bases, and 2 bases lay outside the gene matches. The CDR3 loop spans 14 amino acids.

This clone appeared a single time. The chain is built from TRBV5-4 and TRBJ2-3; the match to TRBD2 covers 12 bases. This CDR3 contains 16 residues. The germline V gene has CDR1 SGHNT and CDR2 YYREEE (reference sequence). V was clipped by 1 base and J by 6 bases; unmatched bases: 6. CDR3 sequence (DNA): TGTGCCAGCAGCTTGATAGGACTAGCGGGAACTGATACGCAGTATTTT. It translates to CASSLIGLAGTDTQYF.

The chain has TRBV11-3 and TRBJ2-1; D may be TRBD2 (5 bases). Germline values: CDR1 SGHNT, CDR2 YENEEA. This CDR3 region has 13 residues. The V end was cut by 7 bases, the J end by 4 bases, with 11 bases between. The CDR3 here is CASNRGEYNEQFF. In nucleotides, the CDR3 is TGTGCCAGCAACCGGGGAGAATACAATGAGCAGTTCTTC.

The table lists this clone with a count of one. This chain connects TRBV18 to TRBJ1-1; possible D gene TRBD1, 6 bases. Between the trimmed V and J ends, which lost 2 bases and 3 bases, there was a span of 16 bases. CDR1 is KGHSH, CDR2 LQKENI, per germline. The CDR3 is 16 residues long. The CDR3 is CASSPSGGRVDTEAFF. The CDR3, as DNA: TGTGCCAGCTCACCAAGCGGGGGGCGCGTCGACACTGAAGCTTTCTTT.

The chain is built from TRBV11-2 and TRBJ1-1, with D tentatively TRBD1 (5 bases). This CDR3 contains 15 residues. Trimming left V 5 bases short and J 1 base short, with 14 bases between. Germline V gives CDR1 SGHAT, CDR2 FQNNGV. CDR3 loop: CASSPGRGGNTEAFF. The CDR3 DNA reads TGTGCCAGCAGCCCGGGACGGGGAGGGAACACTGAAGCTTTCTTT.

The rearrangement links TRBV9 to TRBJ2-1; TRBD2 might be the D (6 bases). Trimming pared 0 bases from V and 0 bases from J, leaving 10 bases between. This CDR3 comprises 16 residues. The V gene's germline CDR1 is SGDLS and CDR2 YYNGEE. The CDR3 loop reads CASSVALAASYNEQFF. The CDR3 coding sequence is TGTGCCAGCAGCGTAGCCTTAGCGGCCTCCTACAATGAGCAGTTCTTC.

This clone was observed a few times. This chain uses TRBV27 with TRBJ2-7, with a possible D match to TRBD2 (6 bases). Looked up from germline, CDR1 is MNHEY and CDR2 is SMNVEV (reference sequence). This CDR3 has 12 amino acids. Trimming shortened V by 8 bases and J by 8 bases, and 16 bases separated the two germline ends. The CDR3 nucleotides read TGTGCCAGCGGACCGGACGGACTAAAGCAGTACTTC. Its translation: CASGPDGLKQYF.

The rearrangement joins TRBV10-2 to TRBJ2-3, with 12 bases identical to TRBD2. The CDR3 covers 15 residues. Germline values: CDR1 WSHSY, CDR2 SAAADI. Unmatched junction bases numbered 11, after V lost 8 bases and J lost 8 bases. The CDR3 DNA sequence: TGCGCCAGCCTCCTAGCGGGAGGGCACGGGGGTACGCAGTATTTT. As protein: CASLLAGGHGGTQYF.

In its sample, this clone was seen a few times. V gene TRBV19 combines with J gene TRBJ1-1; 7 nucleotides match TRBD1. V dropped 6 bases and J dropped 1; count of bases not matched to a gene: 5. The CDR3 loop spans 14 amino acids. In germline, CDR1 is LNHDA, CDR2 SQIVND (reference sequence). The CDR3 DNA follows: TGTGCCAGTAGAAGACAGGGACCGAACACTGAAGCTTTCTTT. Protein product: CASRRQGPNTEAFF.

The CDR3 DNA reads as TGTGCCAGCAGTTTATCTGCTTACACGAACACTGAAGCTTTCTTT. Translated: CASSLSAYTNTEAFF. The chain joins TRBV27 to TRBJ1-1; D unclear. Germline V lookup: CDR1 MNHEY, CDR2 SMNVEV (reference sequence). Trimming took 0 bases from V and 1 from J, leaving 9 bases between them. CDR3 length: 15 amino acids.

The chain employs TRBV10-2 and TRBJ2-1; 11 positions match TRBD2. V lost 4 bases, J lost 7 bases, and 9 bases stayed unmatched. Germline CDR1 WSHSY, CDR2 SAAADI. There are 16 residues in the CDR3. The CDR3 DNA is TGCGCCAGCAGTGTCCAACTAGCGGGAGTACGTAATGAGCAGTTCTTC. Residues: CASSVQLAGVRNEQFF.

Points on this clone: Other DNA sequences in the same sample also yield this CDR3. The V call is TRBV6-5, the J call TRBJ2-7; 13 positions match TRBD2. The ends lost 7 bases at V and 4 bases at J; junction bases unmatched: 4. CDR1 MNHEY and CDR2 SVGAGI come from the germline V gene. This CDR3 comprises 14 residues. CDR3 DNA sequence: TGTGCCAGCACCAGGACTAGCGGGAGTTACGAGCAGTACTTC. As protein: CASTRTSGSYEQYF.

The V gene is TRBV28, the J gene TRBJ2-7; 9 nucleotides line up with TRBD1. Germline CDR1 reads MDHEN; CDR2 reads SYDVKM. The CDR3 length is 14 residues. With V trimmed by 1 base and J by 6 bases, 4 bases remained unmatched. The CDR3 is CASSLLQGASEQYF. Here the CDR3 DNA reads TGTGCCAGCAGTTTATTACAGGGGGCGAGCGAGCAGTACTTC.

The rearrangement uses TRBV15 and TRBJ2-1; 11 bases match TRBD2. The length of the CDR3 is 16 residues. V trimming: 8 bases; J trimming: 5 bases; junction bases outside the gene matches: 11. Germline assignment: CDR1 LNHNV and CDR2 YYDKDF (reference sequence). The CDR3: CATHHLGSGRDNEQFF. CDR3 DNA: TGTGCCACCCACCACCTTGGTAGCGGGAGGGACAATGAGCAGTTCTTC.

Only one count was recorded for this clone. The V gene is TRBV2, the J gene TRBJ2-3; 7 nucleotides agree with TRBD2. V gave up 3 bases and J gave up 1 base; unmatched junction bases: 13. This CDR3 has 18 residues. Germline V gene lookup returns CDR1 SNHLY and CDR2 FYNNEI. The CDR3 DNA reads TGTGCCAGCAGTGAGCGAGGTTCGGGACTAAAAGGCACAGATACGCAGTATTTT. Protein product: CASSERGSGLKGTDTQYF.

The chain employs TRBV29-1 and TRBJ2-7; 10 bases map to TRBD1. Trimming at V came to 1 base and at J to 5 bases, leaving 8 bases not matched to a gene. Germline V gives CDR1 SQVTM, CDR2 ANQGSEA. This CDR3 is built from 15 residues. CDR3 sequence reads: CSVEGGDRGIHEQYF. The DNA for the CDR3 is TGCAGCGTTGAAGGAGGGGACAGGGGAATCCACGAGCAGTACTTC.

This chain links TRBV14 with TRBJ2-2; D is undetermined. The ends were cut back, 4 bases at V and 6 bases at J, with 6 bases in the middle. This CDR3 has 12 amino acids. Germline CDR1 reads SGHDN; CDR2 reads FVKESK. This chain's CDR3 is CASSLGSGELFF. Written as DNA, the CDR3 is TGTGCCAGCAGCCTCGGGTCCGGGGAGCTGTTTTTT.